These 24 T cell receptor beta chains originate from one sample sequenced in a study of blood T cells in healthy people across ages. Primed by a sample-barcoded 5' primer and a J-beta primer mix, a second PCR proceeded for 7 to 11 cycles. TCRdb independently ran MiXCR on the 5' RACE reads; one entry per CDR3 protein. The sample has more than 1.4 million distinct CDR3 sequences, around 42% seen once. Sequencing was performed on blood. The receptor set was obtained from a woman younger than 35 in good health.

In this sample, this clonotype turned up a few times. The chain carries TRBV20-1 and TRBJ2-1; TRBD2 matches at 8 bases. Germline CDR1 and CDR2: DFQATT and SNEGSKA (reference sequence). V was pared by 1 base and J by 6 bases, with 5 bases of the junction left unmatched. This CDR3 region has 14 residues. The CDR3 loop reads CSARAGGPLNEQFF. CDR3 in DNA: TGCAGTGCTAGAGCGGGGGGGCCTCTCAATGAGCAGTTCTTC.

The CDR3 spells CSAISARDSRIRYQPQHF. CDR3 nucleotides: TGCAGTGCTATCTCCGCGAGGGACAGTCGTATCCGGTATCAGCCCCAGCATTTT. V is TRBV20-1 and J is TRBJ1-5; 7 positions match TRBD1. There are 18 residues in the CDR3. V gave up 4 bases and J gave up 5 bases; unmatched junction bases: 20. CDR1 is DFQATT, CDR2 SNEGSKA, per germline (reference sequence).

This clonotype was seen a handful of times. The chain links TRBV6-5 to TRBJ2-1; D is undetermined. The DNA end lines up better with TRBJ2-7; the J call may be wrong. The CDR3 length is 14 residues. CDR1 is MNHEY, CDR2 SVGAGI, per germline. The CDR3 reads CASSYDSSYNEQYF. The CDR3 DNA reads as TGTGCCAGCAGTTATGATAGCTCCTACAATGAGCAGTACTTC.

V and J are TRBV27 and TRBJ2-1; TRBD2 matches 9 bases. This CDR3 is 16 amino acids long. The ends lost 8 bases at V and 2 bases at J; junction bases unmatched: 10. Looked up from germline, CDR1 is MNHEY and CDR2 is SMNVEV (reference sequence). Here the CDR3 reads CASADLAGRPYNEQFF. CDR3 nucleotide sequence: TGTGCCAGCGCAGACCTAGCGGGAAGACCCTACAATGAGCAGTTCTTC.

This clonotype was recorded only once. The V call is TRBV6-5, the J call TRBJ1-1; 7 bases agree with TRBD1. V lost 0 bases, J lost 2 bases, and 3 bases stayed unmatched. Per germline, CDR1 MNHEY and CDR2 SVGAGI. The CDR3 sequence is 15 residues long. Here the CDR3 DNA reads TGTGCCAGCAGTTACTCGGGGACAGCTAACACTGAAGCTTTCTTT. This gives the protein CASSYSGTANTEAFF.

Turning to this clonotype: One junction end disagrees with the germline gene, perhaps due to a read error. The chain couples TRBV28 to TRBJ2-5; D could derive from TRBD1 or TRBD2 (5 bases each). The J call may be wrong; the DNA end is better matched by TRBJ2-7. The CDR3 length is 13 residues. Germline CDR1 is MDHEN and CDR2 is SYDVKM. CDR3 DNA sequence: TGTACCAGCAGCAGGGACCCCTTCTACGAGCAGTACTTC. Translation: CTSSRDPFYEQYF.

This clonotype was recorded a few times. The chain couples TRBV3-1 to TRBJ2-5; 7 bases map to TRBD2. The trim removed 2 bases at V and 5 bases at J, leaving 2 bases unmatched. CDR1 LGHDT and CDR2 YNNKEL come from the germline V gene (reference sequence). The length of the CDR3 is 13 residues. CDR3 amino acids: CASSQWGGETQYF. The CDR3 region has the DNA TGTGCCAGCAGCCAATGGGGGGGGGAGACCCAGTACTTC.

The rearrangement links TRBV12-3 or TRBV12-4 to TRBJ2-4, with 9 bases lining up with TRBD1. The J call could be wrong; TRBJ2-7 is a better fit for the DNA end. The CDR3 runs to 15 residues. Written as DNA, the CDR3 is TGTGCCAGCAGTTCACAGGGGGCGCGACTCTACGAGCAGTACTTC. This encodes CASSSQGARLYEQYF.

This clonotype was found many times. The chain uses TRBV5-1 and TRBJ2-3; the match to TRBD1 covers 7 bases. Germline CDR1 and CDR2: SGHRS and YFSETQ. V trimming: 5 bases; J trimming: 2 bases; junction bases outside the gene matches: 5. There are 14 residues in the CDR3. The CDR3 region is CASRTGTDTDTQYF. As DNA, the CDR3 is TGCGCCAGCAGAACCGGGACAGACACAGATACGCAGTATTTT.

The V and J genes are TRBV29-1 and TRBJ1-2; D gene uncertain. Between the trimmed V and J ends, which lost 3 bases and 2 bases, there was a span of 13 bases. The CDR3 length is 14 residues. Germline V CDR1 and CDR2: SQVTM, ANQGSEA. The chain's CDR3 is CSVDDWQTNYGYTF. In DNA form, the CDR3 reads TGCAGCGTTGATGATTGGCAGACCAACTATGGCTACACCTTC.

CDR3 DNA sequence: TGTGCCACCAGTGAGGATACACGGCGCACATTCTATAGCAATCAGCCCCAGCATTTT. Its translation is CATSEDTRRTFYSNQPQHF. The chain carries TRBV24-1 and TRBJ1-5; D remains ambiguous. Germline values: CDR1 KGHDR, CDR2 SFDVKD. This CDR3 has 19 amino acids. V shed 4 bases and J shed 0 bases, with 21 bases lying between them.

V is TRBV10-3 and J is TRBJ2-7; 8 bases agree with TRBD1. The DNA end lines up better with TRBJ2-4; the J call may be wrong. This CDR3 has 14 amino acids. CDR1 and CDR2 (germline): ENHRY, SYGVKD. CDR3 region: CAISESGTGNIQYF. The CDR3 coding sequence is TGTGCCATCAGTGAGTCCGGGACAGGTAACATTCAGTACTTC.

The V and J genes are TRBV14 and TRBJ2-3; the D gene is possibly TRBD1 (5 bases). V lost 0 bases to trimming and J lost 7 bases, with 11 bases between them. CDR1 is SGHDN, CDR2 FVKESK, per germline. The CDR3 runs to 14 residues. The CDR3 reads CASSQDWGMYTQYF. CDR3 nucleotides: TGTGCCAGCAGCCAAGATTGGGGCATGTATACGCAGTATTTT.

This clonotype has more than one count but fewer than ten. This chain links TRBV9 with TRBJ2-1, with TRBD1 identical over 7 bases. This CDR3 has 15 amino acids. CDR1 is SGDLS and CDR2 is YYNGEE in the germline V gene. Unmatched junction bases numbered 7, after V lost 0 bases and J lost 7 bases. The CDR3 region is CASSVGGQSSNEQFF. The CDR3, as DNA: TGTGCCAGCAGCGTAGGGGGACAGAGCAGTAATGAGCAGTTCTTC.

J is TRBJ1-4 and V is TRBV10-3; a weak D match, TRBD1 (6 bases). Trimming shortened V by 6 bases and J by 2 bases, and 16 bases separated the two germline ends. CDR3 length equals 16 residues. Germline V gene data show CDR1 as ENHRY and CDR2 as SYGVKD. The chain's CDR3 is CAISDWGARTNEKLFF. CDR3 in DNA: TGTGCCATCAGCGATTGGGGGGCGCGGACTAATGAAAAACTGTTTTTT.

The chain recombines TRBV6-5 with TRBJ2-6, with 8 bases that match TRBD1. Looked up from germline, CDR1 is MNHEY and CDR2 is SVGAGI. V was clipped by 4 bases and J by 2 bases; unmatched bases: 10. The CDR3 sequence is 18 residues long. The DNA for the CDR3 is TGTGCCAGCAGTTCCCGTGGACAGGGAAGTACTGGGGCCAACGTCCTGACTTTC. This translates into CASSSRGQGSTGANVLTF.

The chain employs TRBV12-3 or TRBV12-4 and TRBJ2-5; a possible D gene is TRBD2 (5 bases). The closer fit of TRBJ2-7 to the DNA end suggests the J call may be wrong. There are 15 residues in the CDR3. The CDR3 loop reads CASTQLGGYRSEQYF. The CDR3, as DNA: TGTGCCAGCACCCAACTCGGCGGGTATAGGTCCGAGCAGTACTTC.

The chain joins TRBV10-3 to TRBJ2-1; TRBD2 matches 8 bases. V lost 3 bases, J lost 2 bases, and 6 bases stayed unmatched. The CDR3 is 16 residues long. Germline CDR1 ENHRY, CDR2 SYGVKD. This CDR3 reads CAISDLLAEAYNEQFF. CDR3 nucleotide sequence: TGTGCCATCAGTGATTTACTAGCGGAAGCCTACAATGAGCAGTTCTTC.

V usage is TRBV29-1 and J usage is TRBJ2-1, with 7 bases lining up with TRBD2. CDR3 length equals 13 residues. The ends lost 6 bases at V and 3 bases at J; junction bases unmatched: 5. Germline V gene data show CDR1 as SQVTM and CDR2 as ANQGSEA. CDR3 nucleotide sequence: TGCAGCGTCCCTTGGGGGGGCTACAATGAGCAGTTCTTC. Its translation: CSVPWGGYNEQFF.

J is TRBJ2-5 and V is TRBV6-5, with 7 bases aligning to TRBD2. Trimming took 0 bases from V and 2 from J; bases not matched to a gene: 15. This CDR3 region has 19 residues. Germline values: CDR1 MNHEY, CDR2 SVGAGI. The CDR3 region has the DNA TGTGCCAGCAGTTACTCGTGGGGGGGAGGGAGCCCTCTTCAAGAGACCCAGTACTTC. This encodes CASSYSWGGGSPLQETQYF.

This clonotype has a handful of counts. The chain is built from TRBV5-1 and TRBJ2-1; a weak D match, TRBD2 (6 bases). Trimming removed 6 bases at V and 0 bases at J, with 16 bases between. Germline V gives CDR1 SGHRS, CDR2 YFSETQ. The CDR3 extends over 16 amino acids. Written as DNA, the CDR3 is TGCGCCAGCACCCTAGGTGGGGGGAGCTCCTACAATGAGCAGTTCTTC. This encodes CASTLGGGSSYNEQFF.

This clonotype occurred once. This chain links TRBV20-1 with TRBJ1-2; a weak D match, TRBD1 (5 bases). The V end was cut by 3 bases, the J end by 6 bases, with 20 bases between. This CDR3 spans 15 amino acids. Germline CDR1 DFQATT, CDR2 SNEGSKA (reference sequence). The CDR3 coding sequence is TGCAGTGCTAGCCCGGCAGGGCAGGTGACCCATGGCTACACCTTC. It codes for CSASPAGQVTHGYTF.

The V gene is TRBV30, the J gene TRBJ2-7; 7 positions agree with TRBD2. The CDR3 length is 13 residues. V lost 0 bases to trimming and J lost 3 bases; unmatched junction nucleotides: 2. Germline CDR1 and CDR2: GTSNPN and SVGIG (reference sequence). CDR3 sequence: CAWSVWDYYEQYF. The DNA of the CDR3 is TGTGCCTGGAGTGTGTGGGACTACTACGAGCAGTACTTC.

This clonotype was seen a few times. The rearrangement links TRBV6-6 to TRBJ2-1; D unclear. The CDR3 spans 14 residues. Germline V gene lookup returns CDR1 MNHNY and CDR2 SVGAGI (reference sequence). V was pared by 4 bases and J by 5 bases, with 12 bases between. The chain's CDR3 is CASSSPETHNEQFF. DNA for the CDR3: TGTGCCAGCAGTTCCCCCGAGACCCACAATGAGCAGTTCTTC.